This is a list of T cell receptor beta chains from one sample in a study of T cell responses to AZD1222 COVID-19 vaccine. Sequencing used immunoSEQ multiplex PCR; TCRdb keeps in-frame clones, though not all of them. The sample includes 110,000 to 150,000 clones, over 75% of them seen just once. The source was peripheral blood, collected on day 0 of AZD1222 vaccination. These receptors were obtained from an adult in good health. CDR3s include the opening cysteine and the closing phenylalanine or tryptophan. D genes are given only for firm matches. Size values are once, few and many counts, or a class for expanded clones, and some rows have none.

clone_size,j_call,v_call,d_call,cdr3_nt,cdr3_aa
few,TRBJ2-7,TRBV5-1,NA,TGCGCCAGCAGCTTGGTGTTGGACAACACAGCTGGCGAGCAGTACTTC,CASSLVLDNTAGEQYF
NA,TRBJ2-5,TRBV18,NA,TGTGCCAGCTCACCCCCTCGGAGAGCGGAACAAGAGACCCAGTACTTC,CASSPPRRAEQETQYF
NA,TRBJ1-2,TRBV19,TRBD1,TGTGCCAGTAGTATCAACGGGGGACAGGGGGCGATCTATGGCTACACCTTC,CASSINGGQGAIYGYTF
NA,TRBJ2-2,TRBV2,NA,TGTGCCAGCAGAAAATCTAGCACAGGTGGGGAGCTGTTTTTT,CASRKSSTGGELFF
NA,TRBJ1-2,TRBV5-6,TRBD1,TGTGCCAGCAGCCCGACAGGGACCTATGGCTACACCTTC,CASSPTGTYGYTF
NA,TRBJ2-5,TRBV20-1,TRBD2,TGCAGTGCTAGTCCTAGCGGGAGTATGGAGACCCAGTACTTC,CSASPSGSMETQYF
NA,TRBJ2-3,TRBV11-2,TRBD2,TGTGCCAGCAGCCGGGGGGTCGCCTCTAGCACAGATACGCAGTATTTT,CASSRGVASSTDTQYF
NA,TRBJ1-2,TRBV6-6,NA,TGTGCCAGCAGGCAGGGGACGGCGAGTGGCTACACCTTC,CASRQGTASGYTF
NA,TRBJ2-7,TRBV4-1,NA,TGCGCCAGCAGCCAAGTCCAGGGGCTATACGAGCAGTACTTC,CASSQVQGLYEQYF
NA,TRBJ2-7,TRBV3-1/TRBV3-2,NA,TGTGCCAGCAGCCTCCGGGACACCTACGAGCAGTACTTC,CASSLRDTYEQYF
NA,TRBJ1-2,TRBV12-3/TRBV12-4,NA,TGTGCCAGCAGTGGACAGTCGTACTATGGCTACACCTTC,CASSGQSYYGYTF
NA,TRBJ1-2,TRBV5-1,NA,TGCGCCAGCAGCCTACTAATGGGGGGATACTATGGCTACACCTTC,CASSLLMGGYYGYTF
NA,TRBJ2-3,TRBV28,TRBD2,TGTGCCAGCAGTCCCGGGACTAGTGTAGATACGCAGTATTTT,CASSPGTSVDTQYF
NA,TRBJ1-2,TRBV5-1,TRBD1,TGCGCCAGCAGCTCGGGACAGCGGGCCGCTAACTATGGCTACACCTTC,CASSSGQRAANYGYTF
NA,TRBJ1-1,TRBV10-2,NA,TGCGCCAGCAGCCATCAGGGGAACACTGAAGCTTTCTTT,CASSHQGNTEAFF
NA,TRBJ1-6,TRBV3-1/TRBV3-2,NA,TGTGCCAGCACAAGACAATCCGGGGTTGCCTCACCCCTCCACTTT,CASTRQSGVASPLHF
once,TRBJ2-1,TRBV7-2,NA,TGTGCCAGCAGCTTAGCTTGGACATCCTACAATGAGCAGTTCTTC,CASSLAWTSYNEQFF